The rows below give T cell receptor beta chains drawn from one sample of a study of blood T cell repertoires in COVID-19. The table came from immunoSEQ multiplex PCR; TCRdb's copy has only in-frame clones and leaves some out. This table holds hundreds of thousands of clones, 70% to 90% found once. The sample taken for sequencing was PBMCs or T cells enriched from blood (not recorded which). These receptors were collected from a young woman with acute COVID-19. The CDR3 runs from the conserved cysteine through the conserved F or W. The D gene is left open where the match is weak. Where a row states a size, it is once, few, many or the class of an expanded clone; other rows omit it.

CASRLTSGKTNTQYF,TGTGCCAGCAGACTGACTAGCGGGAAGACAAATACGCAGTATTTT,TRBJ2-3,NA,TRBV7-2,TRBD2
CASSPLTSGQETQYF,TGTGCCAGCAGCCCGTTAACTAGTGGGCAAGAGACCCAGTACTTC,TRBJ2-5,NA,TRBV28,NA
CASRPPRDRARGLNTEAFF,TGTGCCAGTCGACCCCCCCGGGACAGGGCCAGGGGTCTGAACACTGAAGCTTTCTTT,TRBJ1-1,NA,TRBV7-2,TRBD1
CASSSSGQNTDTQYF,NA,TRBJ2-3,NA,TRBV6-5,NA
CASSLYGEGYGYTF,TGTGCCAGCAGCTTGTATGGGGAGGGGTATGGCTACACCTTC,TRBJ1-2,NA,TRBV5-4,NA
CASSLTSGTSTDTQYF,TGTGCCAGCAGCTTAACGTCAGGGACTAGCACAGATACGCAGTATTTT,TRBJ2-3,NA,TRBV7-9,NA
CASSLGGTTFDQPQHF,TGTGCCAGCAGTTTGGGTGGGACAACATTCGATCAGCCCCAGCATTTT,TRBJ1-5,NA,TRBV28,NA
CASSYGGPNTEAFF,TGTGCCAGCAGTTACGGGGGACCGAACACTGAAGCTTTCTTT,TRBJ1-1,NA,TRBV27,NA
CASSSLGGDTQYF,TGTGCCAGCAGTTCCCTAGGGGGAGATACGCAGTATTTT,TRBJ2-3,NA,TRBV27,NA
CSASSAGVVYEQFF,TGCAGTGCTAGTTCGGCGGGAGTTGTGTATGAGCAGTTCTTC,TRBJ2-1,NA,TRBV20-1,TRBD2
CATAIGTGVTTIYF,TGTGCCACCGCAATCGGGACAGGGGTAACCACCATATATTTT,TRBJ1-3,NA,TRBV28,TRBD1
CASSQEGTARFEQYF,TGCGCCAGCAGCCAAGAAGGGACAGCGAGATTTGAGCAGTACTTC,TRBJ2-7,NA,TRBV4-3,TRBD1
CATSRQGPEAFF,TGTGCCACCAGCAGACAGGGCCCTGAAGCTTTCTTT,TRBJ1-1,once,TRBV15,NA
CASSRRDRFNTEAFF,TGTGCCAGCAGTCGTAGGGACAGATTTAACACTGAAGCTTTCTTT,TRBJ1-1,NA,TRBV5-4,TRBD1
CASSLRTGYTEAFF,TGTGCCAGCAGCTTACGGACAGGATACACTGAAGCTTTCTTT,TRBJ1-1,NA,TRBV7-9,TRBD1
CASSLVGKGDPTF,TGTGCCAGCAGCCTCGTTGGCAAGGGGGACCCCACCTTC,TRBJ1-2,NA,TRBV5-4,NA
CASSFQTRDFTYGYTF,TGTGCCAGCAGTTTTCAGACGCGGGACTTTACCTATGGCTACACCTTC,TRBJ1-2,NA,TRBV28,NA
CATSWGQGNSPLHF,TGTGCCACCAGCTGGGGACAGGGGAATTCACCCCTCCACTTT,TRBJ1-6,NA,TRBV15,TRBD1
CASSLGTANSPLHF,TGTGCCAGCAGCCTCGGGACAGCAAATTCACCCCTCCACTTT,TRBJ1-6,NA,TRBV3-1/TRBV3-2,TRBD1
CAAESGTGGWNTEAFF,TGTGCCGCCGAATCCGGGACAGGGGGCTGGAACACTGAAGCTTTCTTT,TRBJ1-1,NA,TRBV10-3,TRBD1
CASSLRPGSTEAFF,TGTGCCAGCAGCTTAAGGCCAGGTAGCACTGAAGCTTTCTTT,TRBJ1-1,NA,TRBV13,NA
CASSVQGNNEQFF,TGTGCCAGCAGCGTACAGGGGAACAATGAGCAGTTCTTC,TRBJ2-1,NA,TRBV7-2,TRBD1
CSVFTIQGAGTEAFF,TGCAGCGTCTTCACCATTCAGGGGGCAGGCACTGAAGCTTTCTTT,TRBJ1-1,NA,TRBV29-1,TRBD1
CASSQMLAGASGTQYF,TGTGCCAGCAGCCAAATGCTAGCGGGGGCCTCCGGTACGCAGTATTTT,TRBJ2-3,NA,TRBV3-1/TRBV3-2,TRBD2
CASSLLWAGVTHEQYF,TGTGCCAGCAGTTTATTATGGGCGGGAGTAACCCACGAGCAGTACTTC,TRBJ2-7,NA,TRBV28,TRBD2
CASSERQPQHF,TGTGCCAGCAGTGAGCGACAGCCCCAGCATTTT,TRBJ1-5,NA,TRBV6-1,NA
CASAEDRGFNQPQHF,TGTGCCAGCGCGGAGGACAGGGGCTTCAATCAGCCCCAGCATTTT,TRBJ1-5,NA,TRBV19,TRBD1
CASRGDITYEQYF,TGTGCCAGCAGAGGGGACATTACCTACGAGCAGTACTTC,TRBJ2-7,once,TRBV5-6,NA
CASSITGGTGELFF,TGTGCCAGTAGTATAACAGGGGGTACCGGGGAGCTGTTTTTT,TRBJ2-2,NA,TRBV19,TRBD1
CSVLTVYSSGANVLTF,TGCAGCGTGTTGACAGTCTATAGCTCTGGGGCCAACGTCCTGACTTTC,TRBJ2-6,NA,TRBV29-1,NA
CASSLETGTDTQYF,TGTGCCAGCAGCTTGGAGACGGGAACAGATACGCAGTATTTT,TRBJ2-3,NA,TRBV5-4,NA
CASSLELGRTDTQYF,TGTGCCAGCAGCTTAGAACTAGGACGCACAGATACGCAGTATTTT,TRBJ2-3,NA,TRBV7-9,NA
CASSLQGASQPQHF,TGTGCCAGCAGTTTGCAGGGGGCGAGCCAGCCCCAGCATTTT,TRBJ1-5,once,TRBV6-5,TRBD1
CASSYGLAGVSYEQYF,TGTGCCAGCAGCTACGGACTAGCGGGGGTCTCCTACGAGCAGTACTTC,TRBJ2-7,once,TRBV3-1/TRBV3-2,TRBD2
CASSLGGREETQYF,TGTGCCAGCAGTTTGGGGGGGCGGGAGGAGACCCAGTACTTC,TRBJ2-5,NA,TRBV27,NA
CASSVEGQANQPQHF,TGTGCCAGCAGCGTAGAGGGGCAGGCCAATCAGCCCCAGCATTTT,TRBJ1-5,NA,TRBV9,NA
CASSTGGNTEAFF,TGTGCCAGCAGCACGGGAGGGAACACTGAAGCTTTCTTT,TRBJ1-1,once,TRBV5-4,NA
CASGQAGNTEAFF,TGTGCCAGCGGCCAGGCAGGGAACACTGAAGCTTTCTTT,TRBJ1-1,NA,TRBV12-3/TRBV12-4,NA
CASTRRAVAGSPGNEQFF,TGTGCCAGCACCCGTCGAGCGGTAGCGGGTTCTCCGGGGAATGAGCAGTTCTTC,TRBJ2-1,NA,TRBV28,TRBD2
CASSLQLGGGQPQHF,TGTGCCAGCAGCCTCCAATTAGGGGGCGGTCAGCCCCAGCATTTT,TRBJ1-5,NA,TRBV7-8,TRBD1
CASSLQRGGSDTQYF,TGTGCCAGTAGTTTACAGCGGGGGGGATCAGATACGCAGTATTTT,TRBJ2-3,NA,TRBV19,TRBD2
CASSLRRQGDSGANVLTF,TGTGCCAGCAGCTTAAGAAGACAGGGGGACTCTGGGGCCAACGTCCTGACTTTC,TRBJ2-6,NA,TRBV11-2,TRBD1
CASSSGTRPYEQYF,TGCGCCAGCAGCTCCGGGACAAGGCCCTACGAGCAGTACTTC,TRBJ2-7,NA,TRBV5-1,NA
CASSVVPARSYGYTF,TGTGCCAGCAGCGTAGTCCCGGCGAGGAGCTATGGCTACACCTTC,TRBJ1-2,NA,TRBV9,NA
CASSFHRVEKLFF,TGTGCCAGCAGTTTCCACAGAGTCGAAAAACTGTTTTTT,TRBJ1-4,NA,TRBV12-3/TRBV12-4,NA
CASSPTGLWSHEQYF,TGTGCCAGCTCACCAACCGGACTATGGTCCCACGAGCAGTACTTC,TRBJ2-7,NA,TRBV18,NA
CASSFARNTEAFF,TGTGCCAGCAGTTTCGCTAGGAACACTGAAGCTTTCTTT,TRBJ1-1,once,TRBV12-3/TRBV12-4,NA
CATSRDGGGTEAFF,TGTGCCACCAGCAGAGACGGAGGCGGGACTGAAGCTTTCTTT,TRBJ1-1,NA,TRBV15,NA
CASWSDSNYGYTF,TGTGCCAGCTGGTCCGACAGCAACTATGGCTACACCTTC,TRBJ1-2,NA,TRBV12-3/TRBV12-4,NA